These T cell receptor beta chains were read from a single sample in a study of cytomegalovirus exposure and HLA in healthy donors. Assay used: immunoSEQ multiplex PCR; TCRdb lists only in-frame clones, some missing. The data show 150,000 to 200,000 clones, 80% seen once. Input material: PBMCs. These receptors were taken from a man aged 40-55 years in good health and CMV-seronegative. CDR3s include the opening cysteine and the closing phenylalanine or tryptophan. The D gene is left open where the match is weak. Expanded clones are given a class, and other clones once, few, many or no size at all.

j_gene: TRBJ2-1; d_gene: NA; v_gene: TRBV6-1; abundance: once; CDR3aa: CASSEQRATAYNEQFF; CDR3nt: TGTGCCAGCAGTGAACAGCGGGCCACCGCCTACAATGAGCAGTTCTTC
j_gene: TRBJ2-7; d_gene: NA; v_gene: TRBV7-2; abundance: NA; CDR3aa: CASSSTLGSGEQYF; CDR3nt: TGTGCCAGCAGCTCCACGCTTGGTAGTGGCGAGCAGTACTTC
j_gene: TRBJ2-7; d_gene: NA; v_gene: TRBV9; abundance: NA; CDR3aa: CASSVVPGDYEQYF; CDR3nt: TGTGCCAGCAGCGTAGTGCCAGGGGACTACGAGCAGTACTTC
j_gene: TRBJ2-7; d_gene: NA; v_gene: TRBV7-2; abundance: NA; CDR3aa: CASSLSWSGASYEQYF; CDR3nt: TGTGCCAGCAGCTTATCTTGGTCAGGGGCATCCTACGAGCAGTACTTC
j_gene: TRBJ2-1; d_gene: NA; v_gene: TRBV23-1; abundance: NA; CDR3aa: CANLGGRGGHNEQFF; CDR3nt: TGCGCCAATTTGGGGGGCAGGGGAGGGCACAATGAGCAGTTCTTC
j_gene: TRBJ2-6; d_gene: NA; v_gene: TRBV6-6; abundance: few; CDR3aa: CASSWGPSGANVLTF; CDR3nt: TGTGCCAGCAGTTGGGGGCCATCTGGGGCCAACGTCCTGACTTTC
j_gene: TRBJ1-2; d_gene: NA; v_gene: TRBV7-9; abundance: NA; CDR3aa: CASSLGGTYYGYTF; CDR3nt: TGTGCCAGCAGCTTAGGGGGGACATACTATGGCTACACCTTC
j_gene: TRBJ2-1; d_gene: TRBD2; v_gene: TRBV2; abundance: NA; CDR3aa: CASSEGGLAGGEQFF; CDR3nt: TGTGCCAGCAGTGAAGGGGGACTAGCGGGAGGGGAGCAGTTCTTC
j_gene: TRBJ1-5; d_gene: NA; v_gene: TRBV6-5; abundance: few; CDR3aa: CASSWTENQPQHF; CDR3nt: TGTGCCAGCAGTTGGACAGAAAATCAGCCCCAGCATTTT
j_gene: TRBJ1-3; d_gene: NA; v_gene: TRBV7-8; abundance: NA; CDR3aa: CASSSRGGALGNTIYF; CDR3nt: TGTGCCAGCAGCTCCCGGGGAGGGGCGCTCGGAAACACCATATATTTT
j_gene: TRBJ2-3; d_gene: TRBD2; v_gene: TRBV25-1; abundance: NA; CDR3aa: CASSESGAGADTQYF; CDR3nt: TGTGCCAGCAGTGAAAGCGGAGCGGGGGCAGATACGCAGTATTTT
j_gene: TRBJ2-2; d_gene: NA; v_gene: TRBV6-1; abundance: NA; CDR3aa: CASIEGGRNTGELFF; CDR3nt: TGTGCCAGCATCGAAGGAGGGCGGAACACCGGGGAGCTGTTTTTT
j_gene: TRBJ1-2; d_gene: NA; v_gene: TRBV5-5; abundance: once; CDR3aa: CASSLAVGGAYGYTF; CDR3nt: TGTGCCAGCAGCTTGGCCGTGGGGGGGGCCTATGGCTACACCTTC
j_gene: TRBJ2-5; d_gene: TRBD2; v_gene: TRBV6-5; abundance: NA; CDR3aa: CASSYPSGRDQETQYF; CDR3nt: TGTGCCAGCAGTTACCCCAGCGGGAGGGACCAAGAGACCCAGTACTTC
j_gene: TRBJ2-5; d_gene: TRBD2; v_gene: TRBV6-5; abundance: NA; CDR3aa: CASSYMLAGAQETQYF; CDR3nt: TGTGCCAGCAGTTACATGCTAGCGGGGGCTCAAGAGACCCAGTACTTC
j_gene: TRBJ1-6; d_gene: NA; v_gene: TRBV9; abundance: once; CDR3aa: CASSVGLINSPLHF; CDR3nt: TGTGCCAGCAGCGTAGGACTGATTAATTCACCCCTCCACTTT
j_gene: TRBJ1-5; d_gene: TRBD1; v_gene: TRBV4-3; abundance: once; CDR3aa: CASSQEPRGLNNQPQHF; CDR3nt: TGCGCCAGCAGCCAAGAACCCAGGGGGCTAAACAATCAGCCCCAGCATTTT
j_gene: TRBJ1-1; d_gene: NA; v_gene: TRBV29-1; abundance: NA; CDR3aa: CSVREGENTEAFF; CDR3nt: TGCAGCGTCAGGGAGGGGGAAAACACTGAAGCTTTCTTT
j_gene: TRBJ1-1; d_gene: NA; v_gene: TRBV18; abundance: NA; CDR3aa: CASSGLQEDTEAFF; CDR3nt: TGTGCCAGCTCAGGACTACAGGAGGACACTGAAGCTTTCTTT
j_gene: TRBJ1-6; d_gene: NA; v_gene: TRBV5-1; abundance: NA; CDR3aa: CASSLRGLPNSPLHF; CDR3nt: TGCGCCAGCAGCTTGAGGGGACTACCGAATTCACCCCTCCACTTT
j_gene: TRBJ1-6; d_gene: NA; v_gene: TRBV7-7; abundance: NA; CDR3aa: CAGGRSPLHF; CDR3nt: TGTGCCGGAGGTAGATCACCCCTCCACTTT
j_gene: TRBJ2-7; d_gene: NA; v_gene: TRBV4-3; abundance: NA; CDR3aa: CASSQGPSETYEQYF; CDR3nt: TGCGCCAGCAGCCAAGGCCCTAGCGAAACCTACGAGCAGTACTTC
j_gene: TRBJ1-1; d_gene: NA; v_gene: TRBV7-2; abundance: NA; CDR3aa: CASSETGRGAFF; CDR3nt: TGTGCCAGCAGCGAAACAGGGAGGGGAGCTTTCTTT
j_gene: TRBJ1-1; d_gene: TRBD1; v_gene: TRBV19; abundance: NA; CDR3aa: CASSAGTGGTEAFF; CDR3nt: TGTGCCAGTAGCGCGGGGACAGGGGGGACTGAAGCTTTCTTT
j_gene: TRBJ2-7; d_gene: TRBD1; v_gene: TRBV5-8; abundance: NA; CDR3aa: CASRGQGHYEQYF; CDR3nt: TGTGCCAGCCGGGGACAGGGACACTACGAGCAGTACTTC
j_gene: TRBJ1-1; d_gene: NA; v_gene: TRBV4-3; abundance: NA; CDR3aa: CASRQGMNTEAFF; CDR3nt: TGCGCCAGCAGACAGGGTATGAACACTGAAGCTTTCTTT
j_gene: TRBJ2-7; d_gene: TRBD1; v_gene: TRBV7-8; abundance: few; CDR3aa: CASSSPYRQGAYEQYF; CDR3nt: TGTGCCAGCAGCTCGCCCTACCGACAGGGCGCCTACGAGCAGTACTTC
j_gene: TRBJ2-1; d_gene: NA; v_gene: TRBV25-1; abundance: NA; CDR3aa: CASSQAGAEQFF; CDR3nt: TGTGCCAGCAGTCAAGCAGGGGCTGAGCAGTTCTTC
j_gene: TRBJ2-1; d_gene: NA; v_gene: TRBV5-1; abundance: once; CDR3aa: CASSSEPAGAYNEQFF; CDR3nt: TGCGCCAGCAGCTCGGAACCCGCAGGGGCCTACAATGAGCAGTTCTTC
j_gene: TRBJ2-3; d_gene: TRBD2; v_gene: TRBV9; abundance: NA; CDR3aa: CASNREGTDTQYF; CDR3nt: TGTGCCAGCAATCGGGAGGGGACAGATACGCAGTATTTT
j_gene: TRBJ2-7; d_gene: TRBD1; v_gene: TRBV5-6; abundance: NA; CDR3aa: CASSRQGRRGSEQYF; CDR3nt: TGTGCCAGCAGCAGACAGGGGAGAAGGGGGAGCGAGCAGTACTTC
j_gene: TRBJ2-1; d_gene: NA; v_gene: TRBV10-3; abundance: NA; CDR3aa: CASFSSYNEQFF; CDR3nt: TGTGCCTCCTTTAGCTCCTACAATGAGCAGTTCTTC
j_gene: TRBJ1-1; d_gene: NA; v_gene: TRBV7-2; abundance: NA; CDR3aa: CASSLTRGTEAFF; CDR3nt: TGTGCCAGCAGCTTAACGAGAGGAACTGAAGCTTTCTTT
j_gene: TRBJ2-5; d_gene: NA; v_gene: TRBV7-2; abundance: NA; CDR3aa: CASSRDTQQTQYF; CDR3nt: TGTGCCAGCAGCCGGGACACCCAACAGACCCAGTACTTC
j_gene: TRBJ1-2; d_gene: NA; v_gene: TRBV25-1; abundance: once; CDR3aa: CASKGDHGGYTF; CDR3nt: TGTGCCAGCAAAGGGGATCATGGAGGCTACACCTTC
j_gene: TRBJ1-2; d_gene: NA; v_gene: TRBV29-1; abundance: NA; CDR3aa: CSVEDRGGGGYTF; CDR3nt: TGCAGCGTTGAGGATAGGGGAGGCGGTGGCTACACTTTC
j_gene: TRBJ2-5; d_gene: TRBD1; v_gene: TRBV13; abundance: NA; CDR3aa: CASSLTGGEETQYF; CDR3nt: TGTGCCAGCAGCTTGACAGGGGGGGAAGAGACCCAGTACTTC
j_gene: TRBJ2-5; d_gene: TRBD2; v_gene: TRBV7-2; abundance: NA; CDR3aa: CASSLPPGLAGKETQYF; CDR3nt: TGTGCCAGCAGTCTACCACCGGGACTAGCGGGGAAAGAGACCCAGTACTTC
j_gene: TRBJ2-2; d_gene: TRBD1; v_gene: TRBV7-9; abundance: few; CDR3aa: CSSSLTGTGDTGELFF; CDR3nt: TGTTCCAGCAGCCTCACCGGGACAGGGGACACCGGGGAGCTGTTTTTT
j_gene: TRBJ1-5; d_gene: TRBD1; v_gene: TRBV7-2; abundance: NA; CDR3aa: CASSSRQGSNQPQHF; CDR3nt: TGTGCCAGCAGTTCAAGACAGGGTAGTAATCAGCCCCAGCATTTT
j_gene: TRBJ2-1; d_gene: TRBD2; v_gene: TRBV29-1; abundance: once; CDR3aa: CSVELADYNEQFF; CDR3nt: TGCAGCGTTGAACTAGCGGACTACAATGAGCAGTTCTTC
j_gene: TRBJ2-1; d_gene: TRBD2; v_gene: TRBV6-1; abundance: NA; CDR3aa: CASSELLREVEQFF; CDR3nt: TGTGCCAGCAGTGAATTATTGCGGGAGGTCGAGCAGTTCTTC
j_gene: TRBJ1-1; d_gene: NA; v_gene: TRBV12-5; abundance: NA; CDR3aa: CASRGRGEAFF; CDR3nt: TGTGCTAGCCGAGGACGGGGGGAAGCTTTCTTT
j_gene: TRBJ1-1; d_gene: NA; v_gene: TRBV6-5; abundance: few; CDR3aa: CASTGTGLNTEAFF; CDR3nt: TGTGCCAGCACAGGCACAGGATTGAACACTGAAGCTTTCTTT
j_gene: TRBJ2-1; d_gene: TRBD2; v_gene: TRBV25-1; abundance: NA; CDR3aa: CASSLPTGLAVVEQFF; CDR3nt: TGTGCCAGCAGTCTACCCACGGGACTAGCCGTCGTTGAGCAGTTCTTC
j_gene: TRBJ2-1; d_gene: NA; v_gene: TRBV27; abundance: NA; CDR3aa: CASSFTGSSYNEQFF; CDR3nt: TGTGCCAGCAGTTTTACAGGGAGCTCCTACAATGAGCAGTTCTTC
j_gene: TRBJ1-3; d_gene: NA; v_gene: TRBV11-2; abundance: once; CDR3aa: CASSYPGISGNTIYF; CDR3nt: TGTGCCAGCAGCTACCCCGGGATCTCTGGAAACACCATATATTTT
j_gene: TRBJ1-5; d_gene: NA; v_gene: TRBV18; abundance: NA; CDR3aa: CASSPGQGQPQHF; CDR3nt: TGTGCCAGCTCACCCGGCCAGGGTCAGCCCCAGCATTTT
j_gene: TRBJ2-5; d_gene: NA; v_gene: TRBV10-3; abundance: NA; CDR3aa: CASQGWIGETQYF; CDR3nt: TGTGCCTCACAGGGATGGATCGGGGAGACCCAGTACTTC
j_gene: TRBJ2-3; d_gene: TRBD1; v_gene: TRBV4-1; abundance: NA; CDR3aa: CASRGDRTGIQYF; CDR3nt: TGCGCCAGCAGGGGAGACCGGACAGGGATTCAGTATTTT
j_gene: TRBJ1-1; d_gene: TRBD1; v_gene: TRBV19; abundance: NA; CDR3aa: CASTPNPTGGGTEAFF; CDR3nt: TGTGCCAGTACTCCAAACCCGACAGGGGGAGGGACTGAAGCTTTCTTT
j_gene: TRBJ2-2; d_gene: NA; v_gene: TRBV2; abundance: NA; CDR3aa: CASSVEITGELFF; CDR3nt: TGTGCCAGCAGTGTTGAGATTACCGGGGAGCTGTTTTTT
j_gene: TRBJ2-5; d_gene: NA; v_gene: TRBV18; abundance: NA; CDR3aa: CASSPRETQYF; CDR3nt: TGTGCCAGCTCACCGAGAGAGACCCAGTACTTC
j_gene: TRBJ2-3; d_gene: NA; v_gene: TRBV5-6; abundance: once; CDR3aa: CASSLRQTDTQYF; CDR3nt: TGTGCCAGCAGCTTGCGACAGACAGATACGCAGTATTTT
j_gene: TRBJ1-2; d_gene: NA; v_gene: TRBV25-1; abundance: NA; CDR3aa: CASRLANYGYTF; CDR3nt: TGTGCCAGCAGATTAGCTAACTATGGCTACACCTTC
j_gene: TRBJ2-1; d_gene: TRBD1; v_gene: TRBV7-9; abundance: NA; CDR3aa: CASSKSGTGMYEQFF; CDR3nt: TGTGCCAGCAGTAAATCCGGGACAGGGATGTATGAGCAGTTCTTC
j_gene: TRBJ2-3; d_gene: TRBD2; v_gene: TRBV2; abundance: NA; CDR3aa: CATFSRLALDTQYF; CDR3nt: TGTGCCACCTTCTCGAGACTAGCTTTGGATACGCAGTATTTT